A selection of T cell receptor beta chains follows, all from one sample in a study of shared clonotypes between healthy human individuals. Sequencing used immunoSEQ multiplex PCR; TCRdb keeps in-frame clones, though not all of them. The table records nearly 2 million clones, about 95% of them present only once. The specimen was naive CD8+ T cells sorted from blood. All receptors come from a man younger than 35 in good health. CDR3s include the opening cysteine and the closing phenylalanine or tryptophan. The order of the fields is J gene, CDR3 length, V gene, clone size, D gene, CDR3 protein, CDR3 DNA. D genes are given only for firm matches. Not all rows give a size; the values are once, few, many and, for expanded clones, a class.

TRBJ2-1 15 TRBV5-6 NA TRBD2 CASSLMSSGIDEQFF TGTGCCAGCAGCTTGATGTCCAGCGGGATCGATGAGCAGTTCTTC
TRBJ2-7 13 TRBV5-1 NA TRBD1 CASSYGTGDEQYF TGCGCCAGCAGCTACGGGACAGGGGACGAGCAGTACTTC
TRBJ2-7 17 TRBV7-6 NA NA CASSESTGFEKYYEQYF TGTGCCAGCAGCGAAAGCACAGGGTTCGAAAAATACTACGAGCAGTACTTC
TRBJ2-3 15 TRBV7-9 NA NA CASSSSRTGTDTQYF TGTGCCAGCAGCTCATCACGAACAGGGACAGATACGCAGTATTTT
TRBJ1-1 16 TRBV7-9 once NA CASSEGRAGLNTEAFF TGTGCCAGCAGTGAAGGAAGGGCAGGCTTGAACACTGAAGCTTTCTTT
TRBJ2-1 14 TRBV25-1 NA TRBD1 CASSEDRGLNEQFF TGTGCCAGCAGTGAGGACAGGGGGCTCAATGAGCAGTTCTTC
TRBJ2-7 13 TRBV4-1 once NA CASSQRTTYEQYF TGCGCCAGCAGCCAAAGAACCACCTACGAGCAGTACTTC
TRBJ2-7 15 TRBV4-1 NA TRBD2 CASSQGGGSSYEQYF TGCGCCAGCAGCCAAGGAGGCGGGAGTTCCTACGAGCAGTACTTC
TRBJ2-2 12 TRBV27 NA NA CASSPPWGELFF TGTGCCAGCAGTCCTCCGTGGGGGGAGCTGTTTTTT
TRBJ2-7 14 TRBV13 NA TRBD1 CASSLWDRPYEQYF TGTGCCAGCAGCTTATGGGACAGACCCTACGAGCAGTACTTC
TRBJ1-2 14 TRBV28 NA NA CASSDRDRSYGYTF TGTGCCAGCAGTGACCGCGACAGGTCCTATGGCTACACCTTC
TRBJ1-1 15 TRBV7-2 NA TRBD1 CASREYAGGNTEAFF TGTGCCAGCAGAGAATACGCAGGGGGGAACACTGAAGCTTTCTTT
TRBJ1-1 16 TRBV2 NA TRBD1 CASSDGQGERRTEAFF TGTGCCAGCAGTGATGGACAGGGGGAACGTCGAACTGAAGCTTTCTTT
TRBJ2-2 13 TRBV29-1 NA NA CSVVEGNTGELFF TGCAGCGTTGTAGAGGGGAACACCGGGGAGCTGTTTTTT
TRBJ2-4 15 TRBV27 once NA CASSLYRDTKNIQYF TGTGCCAGCAGTTTATACCGGGACACCAAAAACATTCAGTACTTC
TRBJ1-6 13 TRBV7-3 few NA CATGLAYNSPLHF TGTGCCACCGGGCTTGCCTATAATTCACCCCTCCACTTT
TRBJ2-3 14 TRBV7-9 NA NA CASSLVGYTDTQYF TGTGCCAGCAGCTTAGTGGGGTACACAGATACGCAGTATTTT
TRBJ2-1 17 TRBV4-3 NA TRBD2 CASSQDGTRRLWNEQFF TGCGCCAGCAGCCAAGATGGGACTAGAAGGCTGTGGAATGAGCAGTTCTTC
TRBJ2-7 17 TRBV6-1 NA NA CASSEVAVPGFSYEQYF TGTGCCAGCAGTGAAGTCGCCGTCCCGGGGTTCTCCTACGAGCAGTACTTC
TRBJ1-6 17 TRBV21-1 NA NA CASSLGRQGARNSPLHF TGTGCCAGCAGTTTAGGGAGACAGGGGGCGAGGAATTCACCCCTCCACTTT
TRBJ2-4 12 TRBV6-5 NA NA CASRDLGNIQYF TGTGCCAGCAGAGACCTTGGGAACATTCAGTACTTC
TRBJ1-6 15 TRBV7-9 NA NA CASRSENSYNSPLHF TGTGCCAGCAGATCGGAGAACTCCTATAATTCACCCCTCCACTTT
TRBJ1-1 15 TRBV7-2 NA NA CASSFLIGGSTEAFF TGTGCCAGCAGCTTTTTAATCGGGGGCTCCACTGAAGCTTTCTTT
TRBJ2-7 11 TRBV2 NA NA CASNRVYEQYF TGTGCCAGCAACAGGGTTTACGAGCAGTACTTC
TRBJ1-1 14 TRBV2 NA NA CASSRTTGYTEAFF TGTGCCAGCAGCAGAACAACAGGGTACACTGAAGCTTTCTTT
TRBJ1-2 14 TRBV5-4 NA NA CASSLMGAGYGYTF TGTGCCAGCAGCTTGATGGGGGCAGGCTATGGCTACACCTTC
TRBJ2-1 16 TRBV9 once TRBD1 CASSVSGQFWIHEQFF TGTGCCAGCAGCGTATCGGGACAGTTTTGGATCCATGAGCAGTTCTTC
TRBJ2-3 15 TRBV7-9 NA TRBD2 CASSLSAGETDTQYF TGTGCCAGCAGCTTATCGGCGGGAGAGACAGATACGCAGTATTTT
TRBJ1-4 14 TRBV28 NA TRBD1 CATRIGQGGEKLFF TGTGCCACCAGGATTGGACAGGGAGGGGAAAAACTGTTTTTT
TRBJ2-1 11 TRBV20-1 NA NA CSARDPGLQFF TGCAGTGCTCGAGATCCGGGGCTGCAGTTCTTC
TRBJ2-3 12 TRBV27 NA NA CASLTPTDTQYF TGTGCCAGCCTGACCCCCACAGATACGCAGTATTTT
TRBJ2-1 15 TRBV25-1 NA NA CASSEYRALYNEQFF TGTGCCAGCAGTGAATACAGGGCCCTATACAATGAGCAGTTCTTC
TRBJ2-5 16 TRBV28 NA TRBD1 CASSIQGNGVQETQYF TGTGCCAGCAGTATACAGGGGAATGGAGTCCAAGAGACCCAGTACTTC
TRBJ2-2 15 TRBV4-1 NA TRBD1 CASSPDRGDTGELFF TGCGCCAGCAGCCCGGACAGGGGCGACACCGGGGAGCTGTTTTTT
TRBJ1-3 15 TRBV11-2 NA NA CASSLAREPGNTIYF TGTGCCAGCAGCTTAGCCCGGGAGCCCGGAAACACCATATATTTT
TRBJ2-1 19 TRBV7-9 NA TRBD2 CASSPGTSGSFLYSNEQFF TGTGCCAGCAGCCCGGGGACTAGCGGGAGTTTTCTCTACTCCAATGAGCAGTTCTTC
TRBJ2-7 15 TRBV13 NA NA CASSLGYDGAYEQYF TGTGCCAGCAGCCTTGGCTATGACGGAGCCTACGAGCAGTACTTC
TRBJ1-2 13 TRBV12-5 NA NA CASGLEDLYGYTF TGTGCTAGTGGTTTGGAGGACCTCTATGGCTACACCTTC
TRBJ2-3 16 TRBV13 NA TRBD2 CASSLALAGVTDTQYF TGTGCCAGCAGTTTAGCGCTAGCGGGGGTGACAGATACGCAGTATTTT
TRBJ2-7 13 TRBV14 once NA CASSPPTSYEQYF TGTGCCAGCAGCCCCCCCACATCCTACGAGCAGTACTTC
TRBJ2-1 14 TRBV7-9 NA NA CASSPTDSYNEQFF TGTGCCAGCAGCCCAACAGACAGTTACAATGAGCAGTTCTTC
TRBJ2-1 16 TRBV27 once NA CASSEYETVSYNEQFF TGTGCCAGCAGCGAATACGAGACCGTCAGTTACAATGAGCAGTTCTTC
TRBJ1-1 13 TRBV30 NA TRBD1 CAWSETGDTEAFF TGTGCCTGGAGCGAAACAGGGGACACTGAAGCTTTCTTT
TRBJ2-7 16 TRBV5-1 NA TRBD2 CASSLGLAGVPYEQYF TGCGCCAGCAGTCTTGGACTAGCGGGAGTCCCCTACGAGCAGTACTTC
TRBJ2-7 12 TRBV10-3 NA TRBD1 CAGRGQGPEQYF TGTGCCGGACGAGGACAGGGCCCCGAGCAGTACTTC
TRBJ2-1 15 TRBV9 NA TRBD2 CASSVGGGGSNEQFF TGTGCCAGCAGCGTAGGCGGCGGGGGGAGTAATGAGCAGTTCTTC
TRBJ2-1 15 TRBV27 once TRBD2 CASSSSSGGYNEQFF TGTGCCAGCAGTTCGAGTAGCGGGGGATACAATGAGCAGTTCTTC
TRBJ2-5 15 TRBV9 NA TRBD1 CASSVTGGPQETQYF TGTGCCAGCAGCGTCACAGGGGGTCCCCAAGAGACCCAGTACTTC
TRBJ2-3 15 TRBV6-1 NA NA CASSDAGMNTDTQYF TGTGCCAGCAGTGATGCAGGGATGAACACAGATACGCAGTATTTT
TRBJ2-1 20 TRBV9 NA TRBD2 CASSVAPGLAGGPSYNEQFF TGTGCCAGCAGCGTAGCTCCCGGACTAGCGGGAGGCCCTTCCTACAATGAGCAGTTCTTC
TRBJ2-1 15 TRBV11-2 few TRBD2 CASSPGPGGKDEQFF TGTGCCAGCAGCCCCGGACCGGGGGGGAAGGATGAGCAGTTCTTC
TRBJ2-7 16 TRBV6-4 NA NA CASSDSSPPTCNEQYF TGTGCCAGCAGTGACTCGTCCCCACCCACTTGTAACGAGCAGTACTTC
TRBJ2-1 11 TRBV12-5 NA NA CASGLSYEQFF TGTGCTAGTGGTTTGTCATATGAGCAGTTCTTC
TRBJ2-5 15 TRBV5-6 NA NA CASSLKGGAMETQYF TGTGCCAGCAGCTTGAAAGGGGGGGCCATGGAGACCCAGTACTTC
TRBJ1-1 14 TRBV10-2 once NA CASSGLREIDEAFF TGCGCCAGCAGTGGTTTAAGGGAAATCGATGAAGCTTTCTTT
TRBJ2-7 15 TRBV7-2 NA TRBD1 CASSPYVGQGHEQYF TGTGCCAGCAGCCCCTATGTGGGACAGGGCCACGAGCAGTACTTC
TRBJ2-1 15 TRBV30 NA TRBD1 CAWSFFGQGYNEQFF TGTGCCTGGAGCTTTTTCGGACAGGGCTACAATGAGCAGTTCTTC